This T cell receptor beta chain was retrieved from a study of shared clonotypes between healthy human individuals. Study-level results: The study sampled only blood, and tissue repertoires likely differ. Clonotype sharing among donors, it was expected, would be affected by sequencing depth.

Germline values: CDR1 SGHRS, CDR2 YFSETQ. The ends were cut back, 5 bases at V and 3 bases at J, with 11 bases in the middle. The CDR3 is 14 amino acids. The table came from immunoSEQ multiplex PCR; TCRdb's copy has only in-frame clones and leaves some out. The sample has around 530,000 clones, around three quarters seen once. This clone turned up a few times. No antigen is known for it. The sequencing input was PBMCs. The receptor comes from a woman aged 40 to 50 in good health. Some clones in this sample may be carry-over from other donors' samples. The chain carries TRBV5-1 and TRBJ2-2; no clear D. The CDR3 DNA is TGCGCCAGCAGTATGGGCCTGGACACCGGGGAGCTGTTTTTT. Translating it yields CASSMGLDTGELFF.